One T cell receptor (beta chain) is described in this entry. The entry originates in a study of cytomegalovirus exposure and HLA in healthy donors. About the research overall: Across 350 to 500 genotyped donors, roughly 80% landed in the Caucasian-associated ancestry cluster.

Trimming took off 2 bases at V and 0 bases at J, with 10 bases between the two ends. Germline CDR1 MDHEN, CDR2 SYDVKM. The CDR3 sequence is 15 residues long. Primers for the PCR totalled 60 Vbeta and 13 Jbeta. Here immunoSEQ multiplex PCR was the method, and the copy in TCRdb shows in-frame clones only, minus some. This sample has 120,000 to 150,000 clones, with roughly 79% found just once. The sample was PBMCs. The sequence derives from a woman aged 40 to 50 in good health and CMV-seropositive. The rearrangement links TRBV28 to TRBJ1-1; D gene uncertain. The CDR3 nucleotides read TGTGCCAGCAGTTTAAACCCCAGCGTGAACACTGAAGCTTTCTTT. This codes for CASSLNPSVNTEAFF.